This is a list of T cell receptor beta chains from one sample in a study of T cell responses to AZD1222 COVID-19 vaccine. This table comes from immunoSEQ multiplex PCR, and its TCRdb copy is limited to in-frame clones, with some not included. The table shows 60,000 to 75,000 clones, with 84% occurring only once. Sequenced material: peripheral blood, taken on day 0 of AZD1222 vaccination. The receptors here all came from an adult in good health. The CDR3 runs from the conserved cysteine through the conserved F or W. A D gene is named only where the DNA matches it firmly. Some rows have no size entry. The others give once, few or many, or a class for an expanded clone.

J gene,clone size,V gene,D gene,CDR3 DNA,CDR3 protein
TRBJ1-5,-,TRBV7-2,TRBD1,TGTGCCAGCAGCTCGGGACAGGGTTGGAATCAGCCCCAGCATTTT,CASSSGQGWNQPQHF
TRBJ1-4,-,TRBV11-2,-,TGTGCCAGCAGCCAAGTGGGGGGCTTGAGTGAAAAACTGTTTTTT,CASSQVGGLSEKLFF
TRBJ1-2,once,TRBV20-1,-,TGCAGTGCCGCAGAGTATGGCTACACCTTC,CSAAEYGYTF
TRBJ2-1,-,TRBV9,-,TGTGCCAGCAGCGTAGTTGAAGGGTCCTACAATGAGCAGTTCTTC,CASSVVEGSYNEQFF
TRBJ1-4,-,TRBV16,-,TGTGCCAGCAGCCTTGGACAGGAAAAACTGTTTTTT,CASSLGQEKLFF
TRBJ1-2,-,TRBV11-3,TRBD1,TGTGCCAGCAGCCTGAGGCAGGGGGCTGGCTATGGCTACACCTTC,CASSLRQGAGYGYTF
TRBJ2-7,few,TRBV11-2,-,TGTGCCAGCAGCTTAAGGGGCCCTTTCGGCGAGCAGTACTTC,CASSLRGPFGEQYF
TRBJ2-3,-,TRBV5-8,TRBD1,TGTGCCAGCAGCTTGAGGGGGCAGAGCACAGATACGCAGTATTTT,CASSLRGQSTDTQYF
TRBJ2-6,-,TRBV6-5,TRBD1,TGTGCCGGGAACAGGGGATCGGGGGCCAACGTCCTGACTTTC,CAGNRGSGANVLTF
TRBJ1-5,few,TRBV6-5,-,TGTGCCAGCAGGCGCGGCCAGGTAGAAGATCAGCCCCAGCATTTT,CASRRGQVEDQPQHF
TRBJ1-2,-,TRBV4-2,TRBD1,TGTGCCAGCAGCCAAGATAGACAGGGGGCGGGTCGCGGCTACACCTTC,CASSQDRQGAGRGYTF
TRBJ1-3,-,TRBV9,TRBD1,TGTGCCAGCAGCGCGCGGACAGGGGAGACTTTTGGAAACACCATATATTTT,CASSARTGETFGNTIYF
TRBJ2-5,-,TRBV19,TRBD1,TGTGCCAGTAACAACAGGGGTGAGACCCAGTACTTC,CASNNRGETQYF
TRBJ2-2,-,TRBV5-1,TRBD2,TGCGCCAGCAATTTGGGAATAGCGGGAGTCGCTGGGGAGCTGTTTTTT,CASNLGIAGVAGELFF
TRBJ2-7,once,TRBV5-8,TRBD1,TGTGCCAGCAGCGGAGGTACTTCAGGGGGATCCTACGAGCAGTACTTC,CASSGGTSGGSYEQYF
TRBJ2-7,-,TRBV4-1,-,TGCGCCAGCAGCCAAGAAGTAGGCTTTTACTACGAGCAGTACTTC,CASSQEVGFYYEQYF
TRBJ2-5,-,TRBV11-2,TRBD1,TGTGCCAGCAGCTCGACAGGGGTCAGGGGAGAGACCCAGTACTTC,CASSSTGVRGETQYF
TRBJ1-3,-,TRBV5-1,TRBD1,TGCGCCAGCAGCCCGGGACAGGGGGCGGCTGCTGGAAACACCATATATTTT,CASSPGQGAAAGNTIYF
TRBJ2-2,-,TRBV4-3,-,TGCGCCAGCAGCCAAGATGGCACAGCAAGGACCGGGGAGCTGTTTTTT,CASSQDGTARTGELFF
TRBJ1-2,-,TRBV5-4,-,TGTGCCAGCAGCTTGGGCTGGCGCCCTATCTATGGCTACACCTTC,CASSLGWRPIYGYTF
TRBJ1-2,-,TRBV6-5,-,TGTGCCAGCAGTTACGTAGGTCGCGGCTACACCTTC,CASSYVGRGYTF
TRBJ2-1,-,TRBV7-8,TRBD2,TGTGCCAGCAGCCGAGAAAATCCGGGACTAGGAAGGAATGAGCAGTTCTTC,CASSRENPGLGRNEQFF
TRBJ1-3,-,TRBV9,-,TGTGCCAGCAGCGAGGACAGCTCTGGAAACACCATATATTTT,CASSEDSSGNTIYF
TRBJ2-4,-,TRBV7-3,-,TGTGCCAGCAGCTTAACGAGTCAAAACATTCAGTACTTC,CASSLTSQNIQYF
TRBJ1-3,-,TRBV12-5,-,TGTGCTAGTGCTCCGTTAAATTCGGGACAACTCATCTTT,CASAPLNSGQLIF
TRBJ1-5,-,TRBV19,-,TGTGCCAGTACCTTGGGGACTGCTGATCAGCCCCAGCATTTT,CASTLGTADQPQHF
TRBJ2-5,-,TRBV5-1,-,TGCGCCAGCAGCCCCGCTGGGAACCTGGAGACCCAGTACTTC,CASSPAGNLETQYF
TRBJ2-2,few,TRBV27,-,TGTGCCAGCAGTTACAGGTTTAACACCGGGGAGCTGTTTTTT,CASSYRFNTGELFF
TRBJ1-1,-,TRBV4-1,TRBD1,TGCGCCAGCAGCCAATCACAGGGGGCTACGGGGACTGAAGCTTTCTTT,CASSQSQGATGTEAFF
TRBJ2-7,-,TRBV7-9,-,TGTGCCAGCAGCTTAGAGTGGGGTCGGAACGAGCAGTACTTC,CASSLEWGRNEQYF
TRBJ2-7,once,TRBV19,TRBD1,TGTGCCAGTAGTCTAACTCCGGGACAGGGGAACGAGCAGTACTTC,CASSLTPGQGNEQYF
TRBJ1-6,-,TRBV11-1,-,TGTGCCAGCAGCTATGACAGAGATAATTCACCCCTCCACTTT,CASSYDRDNSPLHF
TRBJ1-3,-,TRBV11-2,-,TGTGCCAGCAGCCCCAATGTCGCGAACACCATATATTTT,CASSPNVANTIYF
TRBJ1-4,-,TRBV29-1,TRBD1,TGCAGCGTCGCCGGACAGGGCGGAGAAAAACTGTTTTTT,CSVAGQGGEKLFF
TRBJ1-2,once,TRBV19,-,TGTGCCAGTAATCAGTGGGGGGCGAATGGCTACACCTTC,CASNQWGANGYTF
TRBJ1-1,-,TRBV29-1,-,TGCAGCGTTTCCAACCTTGAAGCTTTCTTT,CSVSNLEAFF
TRBJ2-7,-,TRBV28,-,TGTGCCAGCAGTCAGACTCCCACCTACGAGCAGTACTTC,CASSQTPTYEQYF
TRBJ2-3,few,TRBV29-1,TRBD1,TGCAGCGTTGAGAAGGGGGCGGCGGATACGCAGTATTTT,CSVEKGAADTQYF
TRBJ1-2,-,TRBV30,-,TGTGCCTGGAGTGCCTCGGACCGGTTCGGTGGCTACACCTTC,CAWSASDRFGGYTF
TRBJ2-2,-,TRBV14,TRBD1,TGTGCCAGCAGCCAAGCCGGGACAGGGGACACCGGGGAGCTGTTTTTT,CASSQAGTGDTGELFF
TRBJ1-2,-,TRBV5-6,-,TGTGCCAGCAGCTTTATGGAGGGCTACACCTTC,CASSFMEGYTF
TRBJ2-3,-,TRBV5-4,-,TGTGCCAGCAGCTTGGGGGATACGCAGTATTTT,CASSLGDTQYF
TRBJ2-7,-,TRBV11-2,-,TGTGCCAGCAGCTTGGAAAGACACGGGGGTCTGGTCACCTACGAGCAGTACTTC,CASSLERHGGLVTYEQYF
TRBJ1-5,once,TRBV19,TRBD1,TGTGCCAGTAGTATTCAGGGGGATAATCAGCCCCAGCATTTT,CASSIQGDNQPQHF
TRBJ2-2,-,TRBV6-5,TRBD1,TGTGCCAGCACCCCGGGACAGGCATACACCGGGGAGCTGTTTTTT,CASTPGQAYTGELFF
TRBJ1-5,few,TRBV11-2,-,TGTGCCAGCAGCTTATCTGTTGCAGGCAATCAGCCCCAGCATTTT,CASSLSVAGNQPQHF
TRBJ1-4,-,TRBV18,-,TGTGCCAGCTCACCGGGCAGGGACCAAAAACTGTTTTTT,CASSPGRDQKLFF